This TCR beta chain comes out of a study of cytomegalovirus exposure and HLA in healthy donors. General observations from the study: The study designated roughly 150 TCR beta chains cytomegalovirus-associated.

This PCR relied on a set of 60 Vbeta primers and 13 Jbeta primers. TCRdb's copy holds only in-frame clones and misses some; the assay was immunoSEQ multiplex PCR. The profile shows about 200,000 clones, roughly 80% of them singletons. J lost 2 bases, V lost 1 base, and 7 bases had no gene match. From germline, CDR1 is ENHRY and CDR2 SYGVKD. The CDR3 extends over 17 amino acids. About this clone: The antigen is unknown.

The V call is TRBV10-3, the J call TRBJ2-2, with 7 bases that match TRBD1. The sequenced sample was PBMCs. This receptor was identified in a woman aged 50 to 60 in good health and CMV-seronegative. For the CDR3, the DNA is TGTGCCATCAGTGAGTTACCAAGGACAGGAAACACCGGGGAGCTGTTTTTT. It specifies CAISELPRTGNTGELFF.